These 19 T cell receptor beta chains were sequenced from one sample in a study of metastatic and nonmetastatic thyroid tumors. TCRdb reassembled clones from the PCR reads with MiXCR. The sample lists about 35,000 clones, about 29% occurring once. Thyroid surgery took place with no prior treatment in any patient. The sample consisted of blood. These receptors all come from a female donor with papillary thyroid cancer or a benign thyroid nodule (not recorded which). Some clones in this sample may be carry-over from other donors' samples.

The gene calls are TRBV5-8 and TRBJ1-5; 10 positions match TRBD1. CDR1 and CDR2 from the germline V gene are SGHTS and YDEGEE. V lost 5 bases to trimming and J lost 7 bases; unmatched junction nucleotides: 9. The CDR3 is 15 amino acids. CDR3 amino acids: CASRPKTGGLQPQHF. CDR3 nucleotides: TGTGCCAGCAGACCCAAGACAGGGGGCTTACAGCCCCAGCATTTT.

The genes are TRBV5-1 and TRBJ2-7, with TRBD2 as a possible D gene (6 bases). V dropped 1 base and J dropped 6 bases, with 11 bases sitting between them. The CDR3 length is 13 residues. Per the germline V gene, CDR1 is SGHRS and CDR2 is YFSETQ. The DNA for the CDR3 is TGCGCCAGCAGCTTGACCGGAGGGTCCGAGCAGTACTTC. Its protein product is CASSLTGGSEQYF.

By sample fraction, this clone is medium-sized. The rearrangement joins TRBV12-3 or TRBV12-4 to TRBJ2-7; 9 positions match TRBD2. V dropped 4 bases and J dropped 3; count of bases not matched to a gene: 4. This CDR3 contains 14 residues. This CDR3 is CASSSGLALYEQYF. The CDR3, as DNA: TGTGCCAGCAGTTCAGGACTAGCGCTCTACGAGCAGTACTTC.

This clone occurred many times. The chain employs TRBV10-2 and TRBJ1-5; the match to TRBD1 covers 11 bases. This CDR3 is built from 13 residues. The trim removed 8 bases at V and 5 bases at J, leaving 2 bases unmatched. The germline CDR1 and CDR2 sequences are WSHSY and SAAADI. The CDR3 DNA follows: TGCGCCAGCCGGGGACAGGGGGATCAGCCCCAGCATTTT. Its translation: CASRGQGDQPQHF.

This clone is deemed medium-sized. CDR3 residues: CAWTRNSGNTIYF. The CDR3 bases are TGTGCCTGGACCCGAAACTCTGGAAACACCATATATTTT. This chain connects TRBV30 to TRBJ1-3; D gene uncertain. Per the germline V gene, CDR1 is GTSNPN and CDR2 is SVGIG (reference sequence). The CDR3 length is 13 residues. The V gene lost 4 bases and the J gene lost 0 bases, with 7 bases spanning the gap.

This clone counts as medium-sized. CDR3 sequence (DNA): TGTGCCAGCAGCTTGGTACGTAGCAACGAGCAGTACTTC. This encodes CASSLVRSNEQYF. The chain recombines TRBV11-2 with TRBJ2-7; D gene unclear. Germline CDR1 SGHAT, CDR2 FQNNGV. The ends were cut back, 3 bases at V and 5 bases at J, with 11 bases in the middle. The CDR3 contains 13 residues.

This clone is judged medium-sized. The chain joins TRBV27 to TRBJ2-7; 7 bases are a match to TRBD2. Germline assignment: CDR1 MNHEY and CDR2 SMNVEV (reference sequence). The CDR3 spans 13 residues. The trim removed 5 bases at V and 5 bases at J, leaving 6 bases unmatched. The CDR3 protein is CASSTRGRDEQYF. The CDR3 nucleotides read TGTGCCAGCAGTACAAGAGGGAGGGACGAGCAGTACTTC.

This clone came up many times. The chain couples TRBV20-1 to TRBJ2-1; 15 bases match TRBD2. With 4 bases clipped from V and 8 bases from J, the junction kept 21 bases outside the gene matches. This CDR3 has 20 residues. Germline V gene sequence: CDR1 DFQATT, CDR2 SNEGSKA (reference sequence). In DNA form, the CDR3 reads TGCAGTGCTACGCGTCGACCGGGACTAGCGGGAGGTTTTATATTTCATGAGCAGTTCTTC. Translation: CSATRRPGLAGGFIFHEQFF.

This clone was seen repeatedly, ten times or more. The same CDR3 can be traced to other DNA sequences in this sample. The chain has TRBV7-3 and TRBJ1-1; 9 bases line up with TRBD1. The V gene end was trimmed by 4 bases and the J gene end by 3 bases; junction bases not matched to a gene: 12. In germline, CDR1 is SGHTA, CDR2 FQGTGA. CDR3 length: 17 amino acids. The CDR3, as DNA: TGTGCCAGCAGCTCACAGGGGGCCCGGGTATATGACACTGAAGCTTTCTTT. This codes for CASSSQGARVYDTEAFF.

The genes are TRBV27 and TRBJ1-2, with D tentatively TRBD1 (5 bases). The CDR3 runs to 13 residues. Germline V gene data show CDR1 as MNHEY and CDR2 as SMNVEV (reference sequence). Trimming left V 7 bases short and J 7 bases short, with 16 bases between. The chain's CDR3 is CASISPWGGGYTF. Here the CDR3 DNA reads TGTGCCAGCATAAGTCCATGGGGCGGTGGCTACACCTTC.

This clone was seen at least ten times. The V call is TRBV11-2, the J call TRBJ2-5; D is uncertain. This CDR3 comprises 14 residues. Germline V gene data show CDR1 as SGHAT and CDR2 as FQNNGV. Trimming removed 5 bases at V and 2 bases at J, with 12 bases between. The CDR3 DNA reads TGTGCCAGCAGCCGCAACGCAGAGCAAGAGACCCAGTACTTC. Residues: CASSRNAEQETQYF.

The chain couples TRBV4-2 to TRBJ2-3; maybe TRBD2 (6 bases). Germline CDR1 reads LGHNA; CDR2 reads YNFKEQ. The CDR3 has 17 amino acids. Trimming removed 8 bases from V and 8 bases from J, with 29 bases in between. The CDR3 region is CASRQGRGGIEEGTQYF. The CDR3 bases are TGTGCCAGCCGGCAAGGGCGTGGCGGGATAGAGGAGGGTACGCAGTATTTT.

The sample holds a few counts of this clone. The rearrangement uses TRBV6-5 and TRBJ2-7; TRBD2 matches 7 bases. This CDR3 has 15 amino acids. The trim removed 0 bases at V and 1 base at J, leaving 3 bases unmatched. Germline V gene sequence: CDR1 MNHEY, CDR2 SVGAGI. This chain's CDR3 is CASSYSPSGSYEQYF. The CDR3 DNA reads TGTGCCAGCAGTTACTCGCCTAGCGGATCCTACGAGCAGTACTTC.

The rearrangement joins TRBV28 to TRBJ2-7; tentatively, D is TRBD1 (6 bases). The germline CDR1 and CDR2 sequences are MDHEN and SYDVKM. Trimming left V 8 bases short and J 3 bases short, with 8 bases between. The CDR3 spans 11 residues. The CDR3: CASGQYYEQYF. The DNA of the CDR3 is TGTGCCAGCGGACAGTACTACGAGCAGTACTTC.

The gene calls are TRBV11-2 and TRBJ2-7; D may correspond to TRBD1 or TRBD2 (5 bases each). V was shortened by 6 bases and J by 5 bases, with 20 bases between the two germline ends. The CDR3 consists of 15 residues. The germline V gene encodes CDR1 SGHAT and CDR2 FQNNGV. CDR3 amino acids: CASRAGTSGVHEQYF. The CDR3 DNA follows: TGTGCCAGCAGGGCCGGGACGTCGGGTGTCCACGAGCAGTACTTC.

This clone showed up many times. The chain is built from TRBV11-2 and TRBJ1-1; 7 bases match TRBD1. There are 15 residues in the CDR3. Per the germline V gene, CDR1 is SGHAT and CDR2 is FQNNGV. The junction had 10 bases not matched to a gene; V was cut back by 6 bases and J by 3 bases. CDR3 amino acids: CASRGVGTAHTEAFF. CDR3 nucleotide sequence: TGTGCCAGCAGGGGGGTGGGGACAGCTCACACTGAAGCTTTCTTT. Variable domain in full (rest from reference TRBV11-2 and TRBJ1-1): EAGVAQSPRYKIIEKRQSVAFWCNPISGHATLYWYQQILGQGPKLLIQFQNNGVVDDSQLPKDRFSAERLKGVDSTLKIQPAKLEDSAVYLCASRGVGTAHTEAFFGQGTRLTVV.

This clone has just a few counts. This chain joins TRBV6-1 and TRBJ2-7; 9 positions match TRBD2. Germline loops: CDR1 MNHNS, CDR2 SASEGT. The CDR3 totals 15 residues. J gave up 5 bases and V 1 base, and 6 bases lay outside the gene matches. Written as DNA, the CDR3 is TGTGCCAGCAGTGAAGGGCTAGCGGGGAGCCACGAGCAGTACTTC. This encodes CASSEGLAGSHEQYF.

This rearrangement joins TRBV3-1 to TRBJ1-2; no clear D. The CDR3 totals 12 residues. The V and J ends lost 1 base and 8 bases respectively, with 8 bases between them. Per germline, CDR1 LGHDT and CDR2 YNNKEL (reference sequence). CDR3 in DNA: TGTGCCAGCAGCCAAGCGACCGCCGGCTACACCTTC. This gives the protein CASSQATAGYTF. Variable domain in full (rest from reference TRBV3-1 and TRBJ1-2): DTAVSQTPKYLVTQMGNDKSIKCEQNLGHDTMYWYKQDSKKFLKIMFSYNNKELIINETVPNRFSPKSPDKAHLNLHINSLELGDSAVYFCASSQATAGYTFGSGTRLTVV.

This clone was seen many times. The gene calls are TRBV28 and TRBJ1-2, with D maybe TRBD1 (6 bases). The CDR3 has 14 residues. CDR1 and CDR2 from the germline V gene are MDHEN and SYDVKM. Trimming shortened V by 3 bases and J by 0 bases, and 8 bases separated the two germline ends. CDR3 loop: CASSFQGPNYGYTF. For the CDR3, the DNA is TGTGCCAGCAGTTTCCAGGGGCCTAACTATGGCTACACCTTC.